Each of the 29 T cell receptor beta chains below was sequenced from the same sample in a study of blood T cells in healthy people across ages. A sample-barcoded 5' primer and a J-beta primer mix were used in a second PCR of roughly 7 to 11 cycles. TCRdb called the 5' RACE reads again in MiXCR, with one record for every CDR3 protein. The data show roughly 500,000 distinct CDR3 sequences, approximately 30% seen once. Sequencing used blood. The origin of the receptors is a woman in her 70s in good health.

There are a few counts of this clonotype. The chain combines TRBV7-8 with TRBJ1-2; D is possibly TRBD1 (5 bases). V lost 7 bases and J lost 3, with 21 bases in between. The CDR3 covers 16 residues. The germline CDR1 and CDR2 sequences are SGHVS and FQNEAQ. CDR3 nucleotides: TGTGCCAGCACCTTGGGGGACCCTCGTGAGGACTATGGCTACACCTTC. This sequence encodes CASTLGDPREDYGYTF. Combining the CDR3 with reference TRBV7-8 and TRBJ1-2 gives the whole variable domain GAGVSQSPRYKVAKRGQDVALRCDPISGHVSLFWYQQALGQGPEFLTYFQNEAQLDKSGLPSDRFFAERPEGSVSTLKIQRTQQEDSAVYLCASTLGDPREDYGYTFGSGTRLTVV.

This clonotype was detected a few times. The chain carries TRBV7-2 and TRBJ1-1, with D maybe TRBD1 (5 bases). CDR1 is SGHTA, CDR2 FQGNSA, per germline. Trimming took 4 bases from V and 2 from J, leaving 11 bases between them. This CDR3 has 14 amino acids. The CDR3 coding sequence is TGTGCCAGCAGCTACCTGGGGGTAAACACTGAAGCTTTCTTT. Protein: CASSYLGVNTEAFF.

There are a few counts of this clonotype. The V and J genes are TRBV7-2 and TRBJ2-5; D perhaps matches TRBD2 (7 bases). CDR1 is SGHTA and CDR2 is FQGNSA in the germline V gene. The CDR3 extends over 15 amino acids. Trimming stripped 4 bases from V and 4 bases from J, with 16 bases between. The CDR3 reads CASSSRGGGGETQYF. The CDR3 DNA sequence: TGTGCCAGCAGCTCCAGAGGGGGGGGCGGAGAGACCCAGTACTTC.

This clonotype was detected ten times or more. The gene calls are TRBV7-2 and TRBJ2-5, with D uncertain. Per germline, CDR1 SGHTA and CDR2 FQGNSA. V gave up 2 bases and J gave up 4 bases, with 8 bases separating them. CDR3 size: 13 residues. CDR3: CASSLWGTETQYF. CDR3 sequence (DNA): TGTGCCAGCAGCTTATGGGGTACAGAGACCCAGTACTTC.

V is TRBV24-1 and J is TRBJ1-1; TRBD1 is a possible D gene (5 bases). V was shortened by 4 bases and J by 7 bases, with 24 bases between the two germline ends. Germline V lookup: CDR1 KGHDR, CDR2 SFDVKD. The length of the CDR3 is 17 residues. In DNA, the CDR3 is TGTGCCACCAGTGACCCAAATACCGGGGGGAGGCCTCTTGAAGCTTTCTTT. Amino acids: CATSDPNTGGRPLEAFF.

The V and J genes are TRBV7-2 and TRBJ2-5; a possible D gene is TRBD2 (6 bases). The CDR3 totals 14 residues. Trimming removed 6 bases from V and 5 bases from J, with 16 bases in between. The germline V gene encodes CDR1 SGHTA and CDR2 FQGNSA. The CDR3: CASRSMLASETQYF. CDR3 sequence (DNA): TGTGCCAGCAGGTCCATGCTAGCGTCGGAGACCCAGTACTTC.

This clonotype was counted between two and nine times. The germline gene is not matched at one end of the junction; a read error may be the cause. The chain employs TRBV6-5 and TRBJ2-1; D not resolved. Germline CDR1 reads MNHEY; CDR2 reads SVGAGI. The CDR3 consists of 14 residues. CDR3 sequence reads: CACSYSNSYHEQFF. Written as DNA, the CDR3 is TGTGCCTGCAGTTACTCGAATTCTTACCATGAGCAGTTCTTC.

The chain is built from TRBV20-1 and TRBJ2-5; D uncertain. The CDR3 length is 12 residues. V was shortened by 0 bases and J by 5 bases, with 7 bases between the two germline ends. Germline CDR1 DFQATT, CDR2 SNEGSKA (reference sequence). The CDR3 nucleotides read TGCAGTGCTAGAGAGGGGTGGGAGACCCAGTACTTC. Translating it yields CSAREGWETQYF.

V and J are TRBV9 and TRBJ2-5, with 9 bases that match TRBD1. The J call may not be correct, given that the DNA end is closer to TRBJ2-7. The CDR3 spans 13 residues. Germline values: CDR1 SGDLS, CDR2 YYNGEE. The CDR3 protein is CASSAGQGNEQYF. In DNA, the CDR3 is TGTGCCAGCAGCGCTGGACAGGGGAACGAGCAGTACTTC.

The chain has TRBV21-1 and TRBJ1-5; the D call TRBD1 from the table was never checked on the DNA. TRBV21-1 is a known pseudogene. This CDR3 contains 17 residues. The CDR3 sequence: CASSKPGGGQINQPQHF. The DNA for the CDR3 is TGTGCCAGCAGCAAACCCGGGGGAGGACAGATCAATCAGCCCCAGCATTTT.

The rearrangement joins TRBV12-3 or TRBV12-4 to TRBJ2-5; 11 positions agree with TRBD2. This CDR3 is 13 amino acids long. Trimming removed 5 bases from V and 4 bases from J; junction bases left unmatched: 0. CDR3 sequence reads: CASSTSGGETQYF. In DNA, the CDR3 is TGTGCCAGCAGTACTAGCGGGGGAGAGACCCAGTACTTC.

This clonotype was seen only a few times. The rearrangement uses TRBV7-9 and TRBJ1-1; D perhaps matches TRBD1 (5 bases). The CDR3 is made up of 13 amino acids. Between the trimmed V and J ends, which lost 11 bases and 1 base, there was a span of 14 bases. CDR1 SEHNR and CDR2 FQNEAQ come from the germline V gene (reference sequence). The chain's CDR3 is CASYRDWNTEAFF. The CDR3 DNA reads as TGTGCCTCATACCGGGACTGGAACACTGAAGCTTTCTTT.

The rearrangement links TRBV5-1 to TRBJ1-1, with a tentative D call TRBD1 (5 bases). Germline V CDR1 and CDR2: SGHRS, YFSETQ. V was clipped by 0 bases and J by 11 bases, with 11 bases between them. The CDR3 has 12 amino acids. CDR3 sequence: CASSLDQGMAFF. DNA of the CDR3: TGCGCCAGCAGCTTGGATCAGGGAATGGCTTTCTTT.

V and J are TRBV7-2 and TRBJ1-2; 7 bases are a match to TRBD1. This CDR3 region has 14 residues. V lost 5 bases, J lost 2 bases, and 5 bases stayed unmatched. CDR1 and CDR2 (germline): SGHTA, FQGNSA. DNA for the CDR3: TGTGCCAGCAGCCCGGACAGGTCGAACTATGGCTACACCTTC. Its protein is CASSPDRSNYGYTF. The whole variable domain, remainder taken from reference TRBV7-2 and TRBJ1-2, is GAGVSQSPSNKVTEKGKDVELRCDPISGHTALYWYRQSLGQGLEFLIYFQGNSAPDKSGLPSDRFSAERTGGSVSTLTIQRTQQEDSAVYLCASSPDRSNYGYTFGSGTRLTVV.

The gene calls are TRBV27 and TRBJ1-5, with D unclear. This CDR3 is 13 amino acids long. Trimming cost V 5 bases and J 6 bases, with 11 bases left between them. Germline-derived CDR1 and CDR2 are MNHEY and SMNVEV (reference sequence). The DNA for the CDR3 is TGTGCCAGCAGTCCGGACGTTATTCAGCCCCAGCATTTT. Its translation: CASSPDVIQPQHF.

As to this clonotype: One end of the junction fails to match germline, which may point to a read error. The chain has TRBV7-8 and TRBJ2-4; either TRBD1 or TRBD2 may supply D (7 bases each). The CDR3 contains 19 residues. Germline CDR1 is SGHVS and CDR2 is FQNEAQ. In DNA form, the CDR3 reads TGTGCCAGCAGCTCTAGCAGGGGGGGCTCTCCCAAAGCCAAACACATTCAGTACTTC. Amino acid sequence: CASSSSRGGSPKAKHIQYF.

This chain links TRBV20-1 with TRBJ1-5; weak D call: TRBD1 (6 bases). The V gene's germline CDR1 is DFQATT and CDR2 SNEGSKA (reference sequence). The V and J ends lost 2 bases and 1 base respectively, with 9 bases between them. The CDR3 loop spans 14 amino acids. CDR3 region: CSARTGQSNQPQHF. For the CDR3, the DNA is TGCAGTGCTAGAACCGGACAGAGCAATCAGCCCCAGCATTTT.

The gene calls are TRBV6-6 and TRBJ2-4; tentative D call: TRBD2 (8 bases). CDR1 is MNHNY, CDR2 SVGAGI, per germline (reference sequence). V was shortened by 2 bases and J by 1 base, with 15 bases between the two germline ends. This CDR3 contains 17 residues. The CDR3 DNA follows: TGTGCCAGCAGTTACACCGGGAGGGGGCTTGCCAAAAACATTCAGTACTTC. Residues: CASSYTGRGLAKNIQYF.

CDR3 region: CSATVSSYEQYF. The CDR3 DNA reads as TGCAGCGCGACTGTAAGCTCCTACGAGCAGTACTTC. The chain combines TRBV29-1 with TRBJ2-7, with no clear D. Per the germline V gene, CDR1 is SQVTM and CDR2 is ANQGSEA. The CDR3 consists of 12 residues. V lost 7 bases to trimming and J lost 0 bases, with 10 bases between them.

The J gene is TRBJ1-5, the V gene TRBV5-1; 9 bases are shared with TRBD1. Unmatched junction bases numbered 4, after V lost 0 bases and J lost 6 bases. The length of the CDR3 is 15 residues. Germline V lookup: CDR1 SGHRS, CDR2 YFSETQ. The chain's CDR3 is CASSLETGGSQPQHF. The DNA for the CDR3 is TGCGCCAGCAGCTTGGAGACAGGGGGAAGTCAGCCCCAGCATTTT.

J is TRBJ2-1 and V is TRBV20-1, with 13 bases matching TRBD2. This CDR3 region has 15 residues. Germline V gene data show CDR1 as DFQATT and CDR2 as SNEGSKA (reference sequence). Losses at the gene ends were 4 bases for V and 5 bases for J; bases not matched to a gene: 5. The CDR3 is CSATRLAGGNNEQFF. CDR3 DNA: TGCAGTGCTACCAGACTAGCGGGGGGAAACAATGAGCAGTTCTTC.

The chain carries TRBV3-1 and TRBJ1-1, with TRBD1 as a possible D gene (5 bases). Per germline, CDR1 LGHDT and CDR2 YNNKEL (reference sequence). The ends were cut back, 7 bases at V and 7 bases at J, with 25 bases in the middle. This CDR3 contains 16 residues. The CDR3: CASMKGRFNSPNEAFF. CDR3 sequence (DNA): TGTGCCAGCATGAAGGGGAGGTTTAACTCCCCAAATGAAGCTTTCTTT.

Of note for this clonotype: Sequence at one end of the junction differs from germline and may be a read error. The chain is built from TRBV7-2 and TRBJ2-1, with TRBD2 matching 11 bases. The J call may be incorrect, as the DNA end agrees better with TRBJ2-7. This CDR3 spans 14 amino acids. From germline, CDR1 is SGHTA and CDR2 FQGNSA. Here the CDR3 reads CASSVAGGHSEQYF. DNA for the CDR3: TGTGCCAGCAGCGTAGCGGGGGGGCACTCCGAGCAGTACTTC.

As to this clonotype: A much larger clone differs from this one at a single base, so this may be a read error. The rearrangement uses TRBV7-9 and TRBJ1-5; 8 nucleotides match TRBD1. The CDR3 contains 17 residues. Per germline, CDR1 SEHNR and CDR2 FQNEAQ (reference sequence). The CDR3 nucleotides are TGTGCCAGCAGCTATCCCCCCGGGGCAGGGGGCCCTCAGCCCCGGCATTTT. Amino acid sequence: CASSYPPGAGGPQPRHF.

In this sample, this clonotype turned up many times. V usage is TRBV20-1 and J usage is TRBJ2-4; 7 nucleotides agree with TRBD2. J lost 9 bases, V lost 0 bases, and 14 bases had no gene match. The CDR3 has 16 residues. CDR1 and CDR2 from the germline V gene are DFQATT and SNEGSKA (reference sequence). The CDR3 sequence: CSARDPASGPSGIQYF. The DNA for the CDR3 is TGCAGTGCTAGAGACCCCGCTAGCGGCCCAAGTGGCATTCAGTACTTC.

This clonotype was detected a few times. The V gene is TRBV20-1, the J gene TRBJ1-2; TRBD1 agrees at 9 bases. Germline values: CDR1 DFQATT, CDR2 SNEGSKA (reference sequence). V trimming: 2 bases; J trimming: 4 bases; junction bases outside the gene matches: 14. The CDR3 has 17 residues. The CDR3 here is CSARISDRGARIYGYTF. The CDR3 nucleotides read TGCAGTGCTAGAATTTCGGACAGGGGAGCAAGAATCTATGGCTACACCTTC.

V usage is TRBV25-1 and J usage is TRBJ2-5; D gene unclear. V lost 4 bases and J lost 3, with 12 bases in between. The CDR3 is 14 residues long. Germline V gene data show CDR1 as MGHDK and CDR2 as SYGVNS. In nucleotides, the CDR3 is TGTGCCAGCAGTGGTCTCGACCGCAAAGAGACCCAGTACTTC. Protein product: CASSGLDRKETQYF.

This clonotype was observed a handful of times. J is TRBJ2-3 and V is TRBV20-1, with 7 nucleotides matching TRBD1. The trim removed 4 bases at V and 1 base at J, leaving 2 bases unmatched. The CDR3 is 13 amino acids. Germline-derived CDR1 and CDR2 are DFQATT and SNEGSKA (reference sequence). The CDR3 region has the DNA TGCAGTGCTAAAGGACAGGGCACAGATACGCAGTATTTT. It codes for CSAKGQGTDTQYF.

This clonotype showed up just a few times. V is TRBV6-5 and J is TRBJ1-4; 7 bases are a match to TRBD1. This CDR3 contains 13 residues. CDR1 and CDR2 (germline): MNHEY, SVGAGI. V was clipped by 2 bases and J by 8 bases; unmatched bases: 2. The CDR3: CASSYKDREKLFF. The CDR3 region has the DNA TGTGCCAGCAGTTACAAGGACAGGGAAAAACTGTTTTTT.